These 4 T cell receptor beta chains were sequenced from one sample in a study of cytomegalovirus exposure and HLA in healthy donors. PCR primers comprised 60 Vbeta and 13 Jbeta primers. Clones were sequenced by immunoSEQ multiplex PCR, and TCRdb holds only the in-frame ones, with some missing. The sample lists 150,000 or so clones, roughly 80% occurring once. Sample: PBMCs. Every receptor here comes from a female donor in good health and CMV-seronegative.

The gene calls are TRBV18 and TRBJ2-3; the D is unclear. The CDR3 runs 17 residues. The V end lost 2 bases, the J end lost 4 bases, and 19 bases lay between the germline ends. Germline lookup yields CDR1 KGHSH and CDR2 LQKENI. The chain's CDR3 is CASSPGLVSNRADTQYF. CDR3 nucleotide sequence: TGTGCCAGCTCACCAGGGTTAGTTAGCAATCGGGCAGATACGCAGTATTTT.

This rearrangement joins TRBV6-1 to TRBJ2-7, with 10 bases matching TRBD2. There are 16 residues in the CDR3. Trimming cost V 3 bases and J 8 bases; bases outside gene matches: 13. Germline V gene data show CDR1 as MNHNS and CDR2 as SASEGT. As DNA, the CDR3 is TGTGCCAGCAGTGATTTTAGCGGGGGGTTCATCGACAAGCAGTACTTC. Its protein is CASSDFSGGFIDKQYF.

There are a few counts of this clone. The chain has TRBV10-3 and TRBJ1-5, with TRBD1 matching over 8 bases. This CDR3 contains 14 residues. CDR1 ENHRY and CDR2 SYGVKD come from the germline V gene. The V and J ends lost 11 bases and 1 base, in that order; junction bases with no gene match: 7. CDR3 bases: TGTGCCGTCGGGGCAGGGGGCAGCAATCAGCCCCAGCATTTT. This encodes CAVGAGGSNQPQHF.

CDR3 protein: CSALMEGDEQFF. In DNA, the CDR3 is TGCAGCGCGCTGATGGAGGGCGATGAGCAGTTCTTC. The chain carries TRBV29-1 and TRBJ2-1; D perhaps matches TRBD2 (6 bases). The CDR3 length is 12 residues. The V end was cut by 7 bases, the J end by 8 bases, with 15 bases between. Germline values: CDR1 SQVTM, CDR2 ANQGSEA.